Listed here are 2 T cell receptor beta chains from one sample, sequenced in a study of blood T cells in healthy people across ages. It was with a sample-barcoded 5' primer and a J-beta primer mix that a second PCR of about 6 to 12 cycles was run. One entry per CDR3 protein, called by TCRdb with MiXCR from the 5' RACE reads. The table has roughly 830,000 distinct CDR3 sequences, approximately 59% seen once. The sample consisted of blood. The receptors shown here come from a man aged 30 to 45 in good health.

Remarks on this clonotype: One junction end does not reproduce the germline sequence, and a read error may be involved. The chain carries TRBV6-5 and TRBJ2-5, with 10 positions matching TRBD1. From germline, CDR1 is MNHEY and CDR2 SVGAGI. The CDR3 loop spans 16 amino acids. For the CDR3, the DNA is TGTGCCGGCAGTTACGAGGGACAGGGGTTCTTGGAGACCCAGTACTTC. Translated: CAGSYEGQGFLETQYF.

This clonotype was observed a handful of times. The DNA for the CDR3 is TGCGCCAGCAGCCCAACAGTATTGGTTTATAGTGAGCAGTTCTTC. This encodes CASSPTVLVYSEQFF. The gene calls are TRBV4-1 and TRBJ2-1; D not certain. The germline V and J ends were trimmed by 4 bases and 9 bases, with 19 bases remaining between them. This CDR3 region has 15 residues. Per the germline V gene, CDR1 is MGHRA and CDR2 is YSYEKL.